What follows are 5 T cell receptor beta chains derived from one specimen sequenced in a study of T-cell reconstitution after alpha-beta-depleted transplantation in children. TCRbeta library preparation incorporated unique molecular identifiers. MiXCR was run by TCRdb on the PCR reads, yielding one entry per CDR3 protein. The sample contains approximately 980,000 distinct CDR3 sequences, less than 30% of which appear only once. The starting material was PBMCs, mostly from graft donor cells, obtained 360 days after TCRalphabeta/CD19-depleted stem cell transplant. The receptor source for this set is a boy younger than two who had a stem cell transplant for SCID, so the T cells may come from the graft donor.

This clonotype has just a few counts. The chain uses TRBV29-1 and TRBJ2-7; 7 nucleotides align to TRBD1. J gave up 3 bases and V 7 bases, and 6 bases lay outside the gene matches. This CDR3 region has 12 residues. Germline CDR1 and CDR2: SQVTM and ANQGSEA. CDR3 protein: CSATGDRYEQYF. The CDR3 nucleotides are TGCAGCGCTACAGGGGACCGCTACGAGCAGTACTTC.

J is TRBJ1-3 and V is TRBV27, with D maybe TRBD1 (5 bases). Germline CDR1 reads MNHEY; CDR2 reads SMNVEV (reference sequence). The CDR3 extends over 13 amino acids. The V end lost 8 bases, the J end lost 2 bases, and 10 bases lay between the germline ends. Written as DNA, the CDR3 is TGTGCCAGCGCAGGGATGCCTGGAAACACCATATATTTT. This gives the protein CASAGMPGNTIYF.

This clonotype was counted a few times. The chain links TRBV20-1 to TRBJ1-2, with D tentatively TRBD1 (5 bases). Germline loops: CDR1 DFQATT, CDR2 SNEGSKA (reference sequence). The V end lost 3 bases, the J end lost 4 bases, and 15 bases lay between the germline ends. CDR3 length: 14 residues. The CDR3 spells CSASQPGPLYGYTF. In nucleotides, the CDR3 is TGCAGTGCTAGTCAACCGGGACCCCTCTATGGCTACACCTTC.

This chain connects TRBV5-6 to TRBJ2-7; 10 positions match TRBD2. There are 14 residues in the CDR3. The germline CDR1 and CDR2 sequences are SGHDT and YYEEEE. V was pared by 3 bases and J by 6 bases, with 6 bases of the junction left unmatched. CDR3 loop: CASSSLGLAFEQYF. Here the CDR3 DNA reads TGTGCCAGCAGCTCTTTGGGACTAGCGTTCGAGCAGTACTTC. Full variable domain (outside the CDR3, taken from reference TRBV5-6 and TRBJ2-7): DAGVTQSPTHLIKTRGQQVTLRCSPKSGHDTVSWYQQALGQGPQFIFQYYEEEERQRGNFPDRFSGHQFPNYSSELNVNALLLGDSALYLCASSSLGLAFEQYFGPGTRLTVT.

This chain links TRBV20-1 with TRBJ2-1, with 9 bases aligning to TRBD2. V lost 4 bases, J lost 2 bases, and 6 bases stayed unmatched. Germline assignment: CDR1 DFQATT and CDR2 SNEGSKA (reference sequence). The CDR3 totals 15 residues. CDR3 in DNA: TGCAGTGCTAAGTTTGGCGGGGGGGCCTACAATGAGCAGTTCTTC. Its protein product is CSAKFGGGAYNEQFF.